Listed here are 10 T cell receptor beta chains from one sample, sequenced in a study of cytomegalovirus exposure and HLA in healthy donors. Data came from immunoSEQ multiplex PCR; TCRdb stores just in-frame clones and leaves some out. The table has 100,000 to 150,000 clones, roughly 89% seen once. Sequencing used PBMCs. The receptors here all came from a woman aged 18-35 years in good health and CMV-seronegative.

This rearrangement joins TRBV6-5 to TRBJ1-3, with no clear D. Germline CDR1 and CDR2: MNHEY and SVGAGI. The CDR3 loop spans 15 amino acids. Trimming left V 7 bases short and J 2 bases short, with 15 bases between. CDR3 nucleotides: TGTGCCAGCACCAGGTACCCCGACGCTGGAAACACCATATATTTT. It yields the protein CASTRYPDAGNTIYF.

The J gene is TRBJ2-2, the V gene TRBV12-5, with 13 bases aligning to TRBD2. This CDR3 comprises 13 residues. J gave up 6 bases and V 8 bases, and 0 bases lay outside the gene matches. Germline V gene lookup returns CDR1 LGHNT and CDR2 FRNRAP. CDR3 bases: TGTGCTAGTACTAGCGGGGGGGCCGGGGAGCTGTTTTTT. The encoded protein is CASTSGGAGELFF.

The DNA of the CDR3 is TGTGCCAGTAGCACAAATCAATTTTACAATGTGGATGGCTACACCTTC. Its protein product is CASSTNQFYNVDGYTF. This chain joins TRBV19 and TRBJ1-2; D is uncertain. The CDR3 loop spans 16 amino acids. V shed 6 bases and J shed 6 bases, with 23 bases lying between them. Germline-derived CDR1 and CDR2 are LNHDA and SQIVND (reference sequence).

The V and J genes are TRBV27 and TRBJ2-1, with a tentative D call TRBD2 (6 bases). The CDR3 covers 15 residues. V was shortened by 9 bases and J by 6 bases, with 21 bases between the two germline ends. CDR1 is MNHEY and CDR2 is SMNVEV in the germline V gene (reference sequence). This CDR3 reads CASNPWQGGSNEQFF. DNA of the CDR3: TGTGCCAGTAATCCATGGCAGGGAGGTAGCAATGAGCAGTTCTTC.

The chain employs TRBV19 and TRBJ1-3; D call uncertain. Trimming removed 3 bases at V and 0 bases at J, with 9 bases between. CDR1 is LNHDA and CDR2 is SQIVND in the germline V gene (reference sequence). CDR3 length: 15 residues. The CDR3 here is CASSMAQFSGNTIYF. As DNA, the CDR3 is TGTGCCAGTAGTATGGCACAGTTCTCTGGAAACACCATATATTTT.

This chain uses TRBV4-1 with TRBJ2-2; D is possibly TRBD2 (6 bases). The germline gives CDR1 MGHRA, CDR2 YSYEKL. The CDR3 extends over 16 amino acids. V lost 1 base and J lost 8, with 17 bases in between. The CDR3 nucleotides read TGCGCCAGCAGCCAAGTTGTAAGCGGCGGGGCGGGGGAGCTGTTTTTT. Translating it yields CASSQVVSGGAGELFF.

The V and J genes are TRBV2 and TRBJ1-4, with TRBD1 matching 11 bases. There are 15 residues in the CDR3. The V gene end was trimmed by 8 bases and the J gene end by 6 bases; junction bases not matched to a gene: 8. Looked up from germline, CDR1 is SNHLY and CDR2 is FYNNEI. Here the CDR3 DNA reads TGTGCCAGCCGGAGGACAGGGGGCTTTGATGAAAAACTGTTTTTT. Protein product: CASRRTGGFDEKLFF. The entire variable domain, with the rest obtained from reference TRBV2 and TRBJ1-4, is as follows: EPEVTQTPSHQVTQMGQEVILRCVPISNHLYFYWYRQILGQKVEFLVSFYNNEISEKSEIFDDQFSVERPDGSNFTLKIRSTKLEDSAMYFCASRRTGGFDEKLFFGSGTQLSVL.

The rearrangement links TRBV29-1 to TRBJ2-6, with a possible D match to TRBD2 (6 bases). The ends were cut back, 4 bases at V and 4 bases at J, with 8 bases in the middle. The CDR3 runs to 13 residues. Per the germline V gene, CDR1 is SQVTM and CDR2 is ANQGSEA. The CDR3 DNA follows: TGCAGCGTTGGGAGGGTCGGGGCCAACGTCCTGACTTTC. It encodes CSVGRVGANVLTF.

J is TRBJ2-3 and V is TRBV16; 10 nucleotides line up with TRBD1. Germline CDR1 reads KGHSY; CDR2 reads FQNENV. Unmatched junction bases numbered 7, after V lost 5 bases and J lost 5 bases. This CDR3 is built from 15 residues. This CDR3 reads CASSDGQGVIDTQYF. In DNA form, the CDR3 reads TGTGCCAGCAGCGACGGACAGGGGGTTATAGATACGCAGTATTTT.

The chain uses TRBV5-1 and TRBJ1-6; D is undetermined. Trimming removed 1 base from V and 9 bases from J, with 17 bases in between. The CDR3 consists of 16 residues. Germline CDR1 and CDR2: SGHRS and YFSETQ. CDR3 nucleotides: TGCGCCAGCAGCTTGTTGCCTGACCCACGGAGTTCACCCCTCCACTTT. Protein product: CASSLLPDPRSSPLHF.